The rows below give T cell receptor beta chains drawn from one sample of a study of T cell repertoires in cytomegalovirus infection. MiXCR, run by TCRdb on the reads, gives a single entry per CDR3 protein. The table includes around 74,000 distinct CDR3 sequences, 3.7% detected once. The sequenced sample was PBMCs. These receptors all stem from a human donor in good health (CMV status not recorded). Some clones in this sample may be carry-over from other donors' samples. Both conserved end residues are part of each CDR3. The D gene is left open where the match is weak. Not every row has a clone size; where given, it reads once, few, many or a size class.

V gene: TRBV24-1
clone size: many
D gene: -
J gene: TRBJ2-5
CDR3 DNA: TGTGCCACCAGTGATTTAAGGGCGGACACGAATCAGGGGACCCAGTACTTC
CDR3 protein: CATSDLRADTNQGTQYF

V gene: TRBV6-2/TRBV6-3
clone size: many
D gene: -
J gene: TRBJ2-7
CDR3 DNA: TGTGCCAGCATGTCCGGGTTATACTACGAGCAGTACTTC
CDR3 protein: CASMSGLYYEQYF

V gene: TRBV19
clone size: many
D gene: -
J gene: TRBJ2-7
CDR3 DNA: TGTGCCAGCGGACATACAGGGAAGACCTACGAGCAGTACTTC
CDR3 protein: CASGHTGKTYEQYF

V gene: TRBV7-2
clone size: many
D gene: -
J gene: TRBJ1-1
CDR3 DNA: TGTGCCAGCAGCTTAGGGAACAGGGACACTGAAGCTTTCTTT
CDR3 protein: CASSLGNRDTEAFF

V gene: TRBV20-1
clone size: many
D gene: -
J gene: TRBJ1-1
CDR3 DNA: TGCGGCGCAGGGCCCGGGGTCCGAGGCACTGAAGCTTTCTTT
CDR3 protein: CGAGPGVRGTEAFF

V gene: TRBV7-9
clone size: many
D gene: -
J gene: TRBJ2-3
CDR3 DNA: TGTGCCAGCAGCTTGGGGGCCCTCACAGATACGCAGTATTTT
CDR3 protein: CASSLGALTDTQYF

V gene: TRBV7-2
clone size: many
D gene: TRBD1
J gene: TRBJ2-1
CDR3 DNA: TGTGCCAGCAGCTCTCGCGGGACAGGGGGCAATGAGCAGTTCTTC
CDR3 protein: CASSSRGTGGNEQFF

V gene: TRBV20-1
clone size: many
D gene: -
J gene: TRBJ1-5
CDR3 DNA: TGCAGTGCTAAAGAAGATCAGCCCCAGCATTTT
CDR3 protein: CSAKEDQPQHF

V gene: TRBV7-2
clone size: many
D gene: -
J gene: TRBJ1-2
CDR3 DNA: TGTGCCAGCAGCTTAGCTGGGGTTATCGGCTACACCTTC
CDR3 protein: CASSLAGVIGYTF

V gene: TRBV28
clone size: many
D gene: -
J gene: TRBJ1-2
CDR3 DNA: TGTGCCAGCAGCTCCGGGAGGGGTGATGGCTACACCTTC
CDR3 protein: CASSSGRGDGYTF

V gene: TRBV30
clone size: many
D gene: -
J gene: TRBJ1-5
CDR3 DNA: TGTGCCTGGAGTGTCGGGGAAGGTCAGCCCCAGCATTTT
CDR3 protein: CAWSVGEGQPQHF

V gene: TRBV7-6
clone size: many
D gene: -
J gene: TRBJ2-6
CDR3 DNA: TGTGCCAGCAGCCCAAGGCCCGAGGCCAACGTCCTGACTTTC
CDR3 protein: CASSPRPEANVLTF

V gene: TRBV5-4
clone size: many
D gene: -
J gene: TRBJ2-5
CDR3 DNA: TGTGCCAGCAACTCGGATCAAGAGACCCAGTACTTC
CDR3 protein: CASNSDQETQYF

V gene: TRBV5-5
clone size: many
D gene: -
J gene: TRBJ2-5
CDR3 DNA: TGTGTCAGCAGCGGCACACCGAGGGACACCCAAGAGACCCAGTACTTC
CDR3 protein: CVSSGTPRDTQETQYF

V gene: TRBV5-4
clone size: many
D gene: TRBD2
J gene: TRBJ2-1
CDR3 DNA: TGTGCCAGCAGCGGGAGGGCCTACAATGAGCAGTTCTTC
CDR3 protein: CASSGRAYNEQFF

V gene: TRBV10-3
clone size: -
D gene: -
J gene: TRBJ1-1
CDR3 DNA: TGTGCCATCGGGCAGCCCAACACTGAAGCTTTCTTT
CDR3 protein: CAIGQPNTEAFF

V gene: TRBV2
clone size: many
D gene: -
J gene: TRBJ2-4
CDR3 DNA: TGTGCCAGCATCCCGACTAGGAAAAACATTCAGTACTTC
CDR3 protein: CASIPTRKNIQYF

V gene: TRBV7-2
clone size: many
D gene: -
J gene: TRBJ2-5
CDR3 DNA: TGTGCCAGCAGCTTTCCCTCGGAGACCCAGTACTTC
CDR3 protein: CASSFPSETQYF

V gene: TRBV7-8
clone size: many
D gene: TRBD1
J gene: TRBJ1-5
CDR3 DNA: TGTGCCAGCAGCTTTAAACTCGGGACAGGGGGCGGTTATAGCAATCAGCCCCAGCATTTT
CDR3 protein: CASSFKLGTGGGYSNQPQHF

V gene: TRBV7-2
clone size: many
D gene: -
J gene: TRBJ2-1
CDR3 DNA: TGTGCCAGCAGAGAGGGGGGGAACCATGAGCAGTTCTTC
CDR3 protein: CASREGGNHEQFF